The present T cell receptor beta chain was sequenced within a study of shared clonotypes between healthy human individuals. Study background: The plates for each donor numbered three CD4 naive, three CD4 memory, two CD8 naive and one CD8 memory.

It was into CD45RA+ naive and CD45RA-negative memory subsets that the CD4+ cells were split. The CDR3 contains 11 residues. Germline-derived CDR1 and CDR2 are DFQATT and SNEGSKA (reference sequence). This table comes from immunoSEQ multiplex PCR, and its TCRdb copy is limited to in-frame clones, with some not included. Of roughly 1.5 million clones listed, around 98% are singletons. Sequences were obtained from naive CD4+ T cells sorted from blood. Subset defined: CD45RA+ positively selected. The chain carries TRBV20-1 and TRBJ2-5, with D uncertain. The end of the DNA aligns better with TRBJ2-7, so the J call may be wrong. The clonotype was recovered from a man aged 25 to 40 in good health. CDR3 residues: CSGHKTYEQYF. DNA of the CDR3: TGCAGTGGTCACAAGACCTACGAGCAGTACTTC.